A selection of T cell receptor beta chains follows, all from one sample in a study of CD8 T cells in Susac syndrome. TCRdb fed the immunoSEQ multiplex PCR reads into MiXCR, producing one record per CDR3 protein. The table lists approximately 120,000 distinct CDR3 sequences, about 94% of them singletons, with roughly 0.08% in the top ten. Sequenced input: CD4+ T cells from PBMCs. The receptors here all came from a human donor in good health. CDR3s include the opening cysteine and the closing phenylalanine or tryptophan. Fields, in order: D gene, J gene, CDR3 length, V gene, clone size, CDR3 protein, CDR3 DNA. A D gene is named only where the DNA matches it firmly. Rows may omit the clone size; those that give it use once, few, many or a size class.

>TRBD1|TRBJ2-1|14|TRBV20-1|.
CSATTGGINNEQFF
TGCAGTGCAACTACAGGGGGCATCAACAATGAGCAGTTCTTC
>TRBD2|TRBJ2-2|18|TRBV9|once
CASSVPTSGSPNTGELFF
TGTGCCAGCAGCGTACCGACTAGCGGGAGCCCAAACACCGGGGAGCTGTTTTTT
>.|TRBJ1-2|13|TRBV15|.
CATSPEVDYGYTF
TGTGCCACCAGCCCGGAGGTGGACTATGGCTACACCTTC
>.|TRBJ1-3|15|TRBV4-1|.
CASSRDSTYGNTIYF
TGCGCCAGCAGCCGAGACAGCACTTATGGAAACACCATATATTTT
>.|TRBJ2-5|14|TRBV4-3|.
CASSQAGTQETQYF
TGCGCCAGCAGCCAGGCTGGAACCCAAGAGACCCAGTACTTC
>.|TRBJ2-1|16|TRBV27|.
CASSSPTASSYNEQFF
TGTGCCAGCAGTTCCCCCACTGCGAGCTCCTACAATGAGCAGTTCTTC
>TRBD1|TRBJ2-5|15|TRBV10-3|.
CAISSEDRVQETQYF
TGTGCCATCAGTTCCGAAGACAGGGTCCAAGAGACCCAGTACTTC
>TRBD1|TRBJ1-5|15|TRBV2|.
CASSADRGRGQPQHF
TGTGCCAGCAGTGCGGACAGGGGGCGAGGGCAGCCCCAGCATTTT
>.|TRBJ2-1|13|TRBV29-1|.
CSVDTVGHNEQFF
TGCAGCGTCGACACGGTGGGACACAATGAGCAGTTCTTC
>TRBD1|TRBJ2-7|15|TRBV7-2|.
CASSIRTGNSYEQYF
TGTGCCAGCAGTATAAGGACAGGGAACTCCTACGAGCAGTACTTC
>.|TRBJ2-7|13|TRBV11-2|.
CASSLSRGAEQYF
TGTGCCAGCAGCTTATCCAGGGGTGCCGAGCAGTACTTC
>.|TRBJ2-3|11|TRBV9|.
CASSASLTQYF
TGTGCCAGCAGCGCTAGCCTCACGCAGTATTTT
>TRBD2|TRBJ2-1|16|TRBV7-9|.
CASSLGLARYYNEQFF
TGTGCCAGCAGCTTAGGACTAGCGCGATACTACAATGAGCAGTTCTTC
>TRBD1|TRBJ1-1|15|TRBV7-2|.
CASSLVAGGNTEAFF
TGTGCCAGCAGCTTAGTCGCAGGGGGTAACACTGAAGCTTTCTTT
>.|TRBJ2-5|15|TRBV5-1|.
CASSLASGSQETQYF
TGCGCCAGCAGCTTGGCTTCGGGCAGCCAAGAGACCCAGTACTTC
>TRBD1|TRBJ1-2|14|TRBV7-2|once
CASSLTGVAYGYTF
TGTGCCAGCAGCTTGACAGGGGTTGCCTATGGCTACACCTTC
>.|TRBJ2-1|15|TRBV9|.
CASSFSDGHYNEQFF
TGTGCCAGCAGCTTCTCGGATGGACACTACAATGAGCAGTTCTTC
>.|TRBJ2-2|15|TRBV9|.
CASSVVDKGIGELFF
TGTGCCAGCAGCGTAGTGGACAAGGGTATCGGGGAGCTGTTTTTT
>.|TRBJ2-3|15|TRBV30|once
CAWMWGSGGTDTQYF
TGTGCCTGGATGTGGGGGAGTGGAGGCACAGATACGCAGTATTTT
>.|TRBJ2-2|16|TRBV2|.
CASSAFQRANTGELFF
TGTGCCAGCAGCGCCTTCCAGCGGGCGAACACCGGGGAGCTGTTTTTT
>.|TRBJ2-7|16|TRBV7-2|once
CASSPEGGRANNEQYF
TGTGCCAGCAGTCCCGAGGGGGGGAGGGCCAATAACGAGCAGTACTTC
>.|TRBJ2-7|15|TRBV9|once
CASSVGGLGTYEQYF
TGTGCCAGCAGCGTAGGAGGGTTGGGAACCTACGAGCAGTACTTC
>.|TRBJ2-7|16|TRBV6-2/TRBV6-3|.
CASSYSTGQGTYEQYF
TGTGCCAGCAGTTATTCAACGGGACAAGGAACCTACGAGCAGTACTTC